This T cell receptor beta chain is from a study of T cells in Graves' hyperthyroidism and ophthalmopathy. TCR beta CDR3 region amplification was performed from RNA transcripts. The HTBI primer set served for first-round RT-PCR of the TCR CDR3. TCRdb reprocessed the multiplex PCR reads via MiXCR and lists one record per CDR3 protein. The sample contains 380,000 or so distinct CDR3 sequences, 11% to 15% of which appear only once. Looked up from germline, CDR1 is SGHTA and CDR2 is FQGNSA. V gave up 3 bases and J gave up 4 bases; unmatched junction bases: 7. The CDR3 length is 16 residues. The TCR originated in a woman younger than 45 with Graves' hyperthyroidism. Sequencing input: blood. This chain uses TRBV7-2 with TRBJ2-3; 10 nucleotides match TRBD1. The chain's CDR3 is CASSFVTGQGSDTQYF. In nucleotides, the CDR3 is TGTGCCAGCAGCTTTGTGACGGGACAGGGGTCAGATACGCAGTATTTT.